The rows below give T cell receptor beta chains drawn from one sample of a study of T cell responses to AZD1222 COVID-19 vaccine. Assay: immunoSEQ multiplex PCR; the TCRdb copy retains only in-frame clones and omits some. The sample includes more than 85,000 clones, roughly 87% of them seen just once. Sequencing was performed on peripheral blood, taken on day 0 of AZD1222 vaccination. These receptors originate from an adult in good health. The CDR3 runs from the conserved cysteine through the conserved F or W. A D gene is named only where the DNA matches it firmly. Some rows have no size entry. The others give once, few or many, or a class for an expanded clone.

V gene	clone size	D gene	J gene	CDR3 DNA	CDR3 protein
TRBV3-1/TRBV3-2	-	TRBD1	TRBJ1-1	TGTGCCAGCAGCCAAGGGAGCACAGGGGGCACAAACACTGAAGCTTTCTTT	CASSQGSTGGTNTEAFF
TRBV12-5	-	-	TRBJ2-5	TGTGCTAGTGCGACGACCGACCTGACCGTTGAAGAGACCCAGTACTTC	CASATTDLTVEETQYF
TRBV29-1	-	TRBD1	TRBJ2-4	TGCAGCGCCAACAGGGGTAAAAACATTCAGTACTTC	CSANRGKNIQYF
TRBV4-1	-	-	TRBJ1-2	TGCGCCAGCAGCCAAGCAACAGGGACCTCTACTTGGGGCTACACCTTC	CASSQATGTSTWGYTF
TRBV27	-	TRBD1	TRBJ1-2	TGCGAAAAAGGCACAGGGGAGGCTTGGGACTATGGCTACACCTTC	CEKGTGEAWDYGYTF
TRBV5-6	-	TRBD1	TRBJ1-5	TGTGCCAGCAGCTCATATATCGGACAGGCCGGGAAGCAGCCCCAGCATTTT	CASSSYIGQAGKQPQHF
TRBV9	-	-	TRBJ2-1	TGTGCCAGCAGCCCCCTCCGGGATGAGCAGTTCTTC	CASSPLRDEQFF
TRBV5-1	-	TRBD2	TRBJ2-1	TGCGCCAGTAAGACTAGCGGGGGCACGAATGAGCAGTTCTTC	CASKTSGGTNEQFF
TRBV19	few	TRBD1	TRBJ2-1	TGTGCCAGTATGCCGGGACAGAACAATGAGCAGTTCTTC	CASMPGQNNEQFF
TRBV5-7	-	TRBD1	TRBJ2-7	TGTGCCAGCAGCCCGTGGGACAGGGACTACGAGCAGTACTTC	CASSPWDRDYEQYF
TRBV5-1	-	-	TRBJ1-3	TGCGCCAGCAGCTTGGTATCAGGGGCGGCGAACACCATATATTTT	CASSLVSGAANTIYF
TRBV6-2/TRBV6-3	-	TRBD1	TRBJ2-7	TGTGCCAGCAGTAACCCTTGGACAGGGGTAGGGGAGCAGTACTTC	CASSNPWTGVGEQYF
TRBV10-1	few	TRBD1	TRBJ1-5	TGCGCCAGCGGACAGGGGAATCAGCCCCAGCATTTT	CASGQGNQPQHF
TRBV5-6	few	-	TRBJ1-2	TGTGCCAGCAGCTTGCAGTCAGCTAACTATGGCTACACCTTC	CASSLQSANYGYTF
TRBV5-6	few	-	TRBJ1-2	TGTGCCAGCAGCTTTATAGACCCAAACTATGGCTACACCTTC	CASSFIDPNYGYTF
TRBV15	-	-	TRBJ1-5	TGTGCCACCAGCAGGACAGTTAGCAATCAGCCCCAGCATTTT	CATSRTVSNQPQHF
TRBV5-1	-	-	TRBJ1-1	TGCGCCAGCAGCTTGTTTATGGCCAGGGGAGGGACTGAAGCTTTCTTT	CASSLFMARGGTEAFF
TRBV14	-	-	TRBJ1-6	TGTGCCAGCAGCCAAGACCAGGGTCACTATTCACCCCTCCACTTT	CASSQDQGHYSPLHF
TRBV4-3	-	TRBD2	TRBJ2-5	TGCGCCAGCAGCCAAGGGAGCGGGGGGGCCGGTGAGACCCAGTACTTC	CASSQGSGGAGETQYF
TRBV5-6	-	TRBD1	TRBJ2-7	TGTGCCAGCAGCGAGGGACAGGGTGCGTGGGCCTACGAGCAGTACTTC	CASSEGQGAWAYEQYF
TRBV7-6	-	-	TRBJ1-3	TGTGCCAGCAGCCCTTTAGTAGGGGAAGGAAACACCATATATTTT	CASSPLVGEGNTIYF
TRBV3-1/TRBV3-2	-	TRBD1	TRBJ2-7	TGTGCCAGCAGCCCCACGAAGGGAGGGGACAGGGGCTTC	CASSPTKGGDRGF
TRBV7-2	once	-	TRBJ2-1	TGTGCCAGCAGCTTATACGGGGGTGGATTCGATGAGCAGTTCTTC	CASSLYGGGFDEQFF
TRBV7-2	-	-	TRBJ1-2	TGTGCCAGCAGCTTAGTTCTCTGGCAAGTTGACGGCTACACCTTC	CASSLVLWQVDGYTF